This T cell receptor (beta chain) derives from a study of cytomegalovirus exposure and HLA in healthy donors. The primer mix had 60 Vbeta and 13 Jbeta primers. Here immunoSEQ multiplex PCR was the method, and the copy in TCRdb shows in-frame clones only, minus some. Its table lists 150,000 to 200,000 clones. V lost 1 base, J lost 2 bases, and 4 bases stayed unmatched. CDR1 and CDR2 (germline): SGHRS, YFSETQ. The CDR3 totals 15 residues. This chain links TRBV5-1 with TRBJ2-7, with 9 positions matching TRBD2. This sequence was found in a woman aged 55-69 years in good health and CMV-seronegative. Specimen: PBMCs. CDR3 sequence (DNA): TGCGCCAGCAGCTTGAGGGCTAGCGGGACCTACGAGCAGTACTTC. Its translation is CASSLRASGTYEQYF.